This paragraph covers one T cell receptor (beta chain) sequence. What it binds is not known. This entry is derived from a study of T cell responses to AZD1222 COVID-19 vaccine. Germline CDR1 reads SEHNR; CDR2 reads FQNEAQ (reference sequence). The CDR3 runs 16 residues. Unmatched junction bases numbered 12, after V lost 4 bases and J lost 5 bases. Clones were read by immunoSEQ multiplex PCR, and TCRdb kept only the in-frame ones, dropping some. This sample has 40,000 to 55,000 clones; around three quarters occur once, and the top ten carry less than 5%. Findings of the study overall: Baseline seropositives among AZD1222 recipients totaled only five or six. Among vaccine-associated CD4 TCRs, coverage spanned spike, with dominance at 160-218 and 743-854.

The sequence was obtained from an adult in good health. This chain uses TRBV7-9 with TRBJ2-3; 7 bases match TRBD2. Material: peripheral blood, obtained on day 0 of AZD1222 vaccination. In DNA, the CDR3 is TGTGCCAGCAGCTCAAGGAGAGGCGGGGGTGGAGATACGCAGTATTTT. Translated: CASSSRRGGGGDTQYF.